This is a list of T cell receptor beta chains from one sample in a study of T cells in Graves' hyperthyroidism and ophthalmopathy. TCRdb ran MiXCR on the multiplex PCR reads and lists one entry per CDR3 protein. The table lists around 620,000 distinct CDR3 sequences, 15% to 20% of them singletons. Sequenced input: blood. These receptors were taken from a woman in her 30s with Graves' hyperthyroidism. Each CDR3 is given with its conserved first and last residue. A D gene is named only where the DNA matches it firmly. Size tells how often a clone was seen (once, few, many) or the class of an expanded clone, and some rows leave it out.

abundance,j_gene,d_gene,v_gene,CDR3aa,CDR3nt
many,TRBJ2-1,TRBD1,TRBV12-3/TRBV12-4,CASSLRGRERQFF,TGTGCCAGCAGTTTGAGGGGGCGAGAGAGGCAGTTCTTC
many,TRBJ2-7,TRBD1,TRBV6-1,CASRRIGQGIYEQYF,TGTGCCAGCAGGAGGATCGGACAGGGGATCTACGAGCAGTACTTC
NA,TRBJ2-2,TRBD2,TRBV20-1,CSAPSAGGKDTGELFF,TGCAGTGCCCCCTCGGCGGGAGGGAAGGACACCGGGGAGCTGTTTTTT
few,TRBJ1-6,NA,TRBV20-1,CSASTRGRYNSPLHF,TGCAGTGCTAGCACCCGAGGGCGCTATAATTCACCCCTCCACTTT
few,TRBJ1-1,NA,TRBV28,CASNILSTEAFF,TGTGCCAGCAACATTTTAAGCACTGAAGCTTTCTTT
NA,TRBJ2-3,NA,TRBV5-6,CAGSLGLATDTQYF,TGTGCCGGCAGCTTGGGCCTGGCGACAGATACGCAGTATTTT
few,TRBJ2-6,NA,TRBV15,CATSRDGPPGLVGANVLTF,TGTGCCACCAGCAGAGATGGTCCCCCAGGGTTAGTAGGGGCCAACGTCCTGACTTTC
NA,TRBJ1-5,NA,TRBV2,CASTRQGLRYQPQHF,TGTGCCAGCACCCGGCAAGGGCTCCGTTATCAGCCCCAGCATTTT
few,TRBJ1-4,NA,TRBV13,CASSSTRARGSTNEKLFF,TGTGCCAGCAGCTCCACCCGCGCCAGGGGTTCAACTAATGAAAAACTGTTTTTT
few,TRBJ2-1,TRBD2,TRBV7-9,CASSLGLAGRGRYNEQFF,TGTGCCAGCAGCCTCGGACTAGCGGGCCGTGGTCGGTACAATGAGCAGTTCTTC
many,TRBJ1-6,NA,TRBV3-1,CASSQEQVSYNSPLHF,TGTGCCAGCAGCCAGGAACAAGTCTCCTATAATTCACCCCTCCACTTT
many,TRBJ1-5,NA,TRBV28,CASQSNQPQHF,TGTGCCAGCCAAAGCAATCAGCCCCAGCATTTT
many,TRBJ2-3,NA,TRBV2,CASGTDTQYF,TGTGCCAGCGGCACAGATACGCAGTATTTT
many,TRBJ1-5,NA,TRBV28,CASSSTSGANQPQHF,TGTGCCAGCAGTTCTACCAGTGGGGCCAATCAGCCCCAGCATTTT
many,TRBJ2-7,NA,TRBV28,CASSITYEQYF,TGTGCCAGCAGTATCACCTACGAGCAGTACTTC
few,TRBJ2-1,TRBD2,TRBV5-1,CASSLVPGLAVYEQFF,TGCGCCAGCAGCTTGGTACCGGGACTAGCCGTCTATGAGCAGTTCTTC
NA,TRBJ2-2,NA,TRBV6-1,CASRGGLPRTGELFF,TGTGCCAGCAGGGGGGGACTCCCCCGTACCGGGGAGCTGTTTTTT
many,TRBJ1-2,NA,TRBV3-1,CASSPQPLRDGDYGYTF,TGTGCCAGCAGCCCGCAACCTTTAAGGGACGGTGACTATGGCTACACCTTC
few,TRBJ2-5,NA,TRBV6-5,CASSYDGSKEETQYF,TGTGCCAGCAGTTACGATGGGTCGAAAGAAGAGACCCAGTACTTC
many,TRBJ2-5,NA,TRBV15,CATSRAQEIVETQYF,TGTGCCACCAGCAGAGCACAGGAAATAGTTGAGACCCAGTACTTC
few,TRBJ1-2,NA,TRBV24-1,CATSDGSSNYGYTF,TGTGCCACCAGTGACGGTTCCAGCAACTATGGCTACACCTTC
NA,TRBJ2-3,NA,TRBV28,CASSPAVGRSTDTQYF,TGTGCCAGCAGCCCGGCAGTAGGGCGGAGCACAGATACGCAGTATTTT
NA,TRBJ2-7,TRBD2,TRBV28,CASSLAGTSGSTEQYF,TGTGCCAGCAGTTTGGCCGGGACTAGCGGGAGTACCGAGCAGTACTTC
many,TRBJ2-3,NA,TRBV10-3,CAISESGGTGDTQYF,TGTGCCATCAGTGAGTCGGGAGGAACTGGGGATACGCAGTATTTT
few,TRBJ2-3,NA,TRBV4-3,CASSQEASTDTQYF,TGCGCCAGCAGCCAAGAAGCTAGCACAGATACGCAGTATTTT
few,TRBJ2-3,NA,TRBV5-6,CASSLEAPRADTQYF,TGTGCCAGCAGCTTGGAGGCTCCTCGGGCAGATACGCAGTATTTT
few,TRBJ2-2,TRBD1,TRBV6-1,CASSKGQGGGELFF,TGTGCCAGCAGTAAGGGACAGGGGGGTGGCGAGCTGTTTTTT
many,TRBJ2-7,NA,TRBV2,CASSQGRGISYEQYF,TGTGCCAGCAGTCAGGGACGGGGGATATCCTACGAGCAGTACTTC
NA,TRBJ2-1,NA,TRBV5-5,CASRVGLSVFDEQFF,TGTGCCAGCAGAGTCGGACTTAGCGTATTCGATGAGCAGTTCTTC
many,TRBJ2-1,TRBD1,TRBV13,CASSSRDRSYNEQFF,TGTGCCAGCAGCTCCCGGGACAGGTCCTACAATGAGCAGTTCTTC
few,TRBJ1-1,NA,TRBV6-1,CASGAGGNTEAFF,TGTGCCAGCGGGGCAGGTGGGAACACTGAAGCTTTCTTT
NA,TRBJ2-7,NA,TRBV12-3/TRBV12-4,CASSPLRNEQYF,TGTGCCAGCAGTCCTCTTAGGAACGAGCAGTACTTC
many,TRBJ2-7,NA,TRBV7-2,CASSLTNEQYF,TGTGCCAGCAGCTTAACGAACGAGCAGTACTTC
NA,TRBJ1-1,NA,TRBV5-5,CASSLWQTNAEAFF,TGTGCCAGCAGCTTATGGCAGACTAACGCTGAAGCTTTCTTT
few,TRBJ2-7,NA,TRBV4-1,CASSQVPGAEQYF,TGCGCCAGCAGCCAAGTCCCGGGGGCAGAGCAGTACTTC
NA,TRBJ2-5,TRBD2,TRBV9,CASSVVAGVGETQYF,TGTGCCAGCAGCGTAGTGGCGGGAGTTGGAGAGACCCAGTACTTC
many,TRBJ1-5,NA,TRBV20-1,CSASTLGQPQHF,TGCAGTGCTAGTACCCTAGGCCAGCCCCAGCATTTT
many,TRBJ2-5,NA,TRBV11-3,CASSSRRDSYRGQETQYF,TGTGCCAGCAGCTCCCGTCGGGACTCCTACCGGGGGCAAGAGACCCAGTACTTC
NA,TRBJ2-7,TRBD2,TRBV7-2,CASSLRLAGWAYEQYF,TGTGCCAGCAGTCTTCGACTAGCGGGATGGGCCTACGAGCAGTACTTC
NA,TRBJ1-5,TRBD1,TRBV7-2,CASSPRQGNSNQPQHF,TGTGCCAGCAGCCCGAGACAGGGGAATAGCAATCAGCCCCAGCATTTT
many,TRBJ2-1,NA,TRBV7-9,CASSKNGAPSANEQFF,TGTGCCAGCAGTAAAAACGGGGCCCCGTCGGCCAATGAGCAGTTCTTC
NA,TRBJ1-5,NA,TRBV25-1,CASSEEGGAPNQPQHF,TGTGCCAGCAGTGAAGAAGGAGGGGCCCCCAATCAGCCCCAGCATTTT
many,TRBJ2-7,NA,TRBV11-2,CASSFVSHEQYF,TGTGCCAGCAGCTTTGTTTCCCACGAGCAGTACTTC
many,TRBJ2-1,NA,TRBV10-3,CAIDERVSSYNEQFF,TGTGCCATCGATGAGCGGGTGAGCTCCTACAATGAGCAGTTCTTC
NA,TRBJ1-1,NA,TRBV5-6,CASSSLRGARTEAFF,TGTGCCAGCAGCTCCCTTCGGGGGGCGAGGACTGAAGCTTTCTTT
many,TRBJ2-7,TRBD1,TRBV10-3,CAISDLVGTGSYEQYF,TGTGCCATCAGTGATCTAGTAGGGACAGGTTCCTACGAGCAGTACTTC
NA,TRBJ2-7,NA,TRBV30,CAWSENSAREQYF,TGTGCCTGGAGTGAGAATAGCGCGAGAGAGCAGTACTTC
NA,TRBJ1-1,NA,TRBV11-3,CASSSGAGASTEAFF,TGTGCCAGCAGCTCAGGGGCGGGGGCAAGCACTGAAGCTTTCTTT
NA,TRBJ1-5,TRBD1,TRBV10-3,CAISSQGVRYSNQPQHF,TGTGCCATCAGCTCACAGGGGGTCCGGTATAGCAATCAGCCCCAGCATTTT
many,TRBJ2-1,NA,TRBV27,CASGGSVNNEQFF,TGTGCCAGCGGAGGGTCTGTCAACAATGAGCAGTTCTTC
few,TRBJ2-3,NA,TRBV27,CASLPIDGQPFSTDTQYF,TGTGCCAGCCTACCTATAGACGGACAGCCTTTTAGCACAGATACGCAGTATTTT
few,TRBJ2-3,TRBD2,TRBV15,CATKTSGSADTQYF,TGTGCCACCAAAACTAGCGGGAGTGCAGATACGCAGTATTTT
many,TRBJ1-5,NA,TRBV2,CASSESRDYQPQHF,TGTGCCAGCAGTGAGAGCAGGGACTATCAGCCCCAGCATTTT
many,TRBJ2-7,NA,TRBV20-1,CSARRDWSSYEQYF,TGCAGTGCTAGAAGAGACTGGAGCTCCTACGAGCAGTACTTC
NA,TRBJ2-1,NA,TRBV9,CASSARRRGGDEQFF,TGTGCCAGCAGCGCCCGCCGCCGAGGGGGTGATGAGCAGTTCTTC
NA,TRBJ2-3,NA,TRBV6-4,CASSDSTGAPGTQYF,TGTGCCAGCAGTGACTCTACGGGAGCCCCAGGTACGCAGTATTTT
NA,TRBJ1-4,TRBD1,TRBV6-1,CASRRQGTNEKLFF,TGTGCCAGCAGAAGACAGGGAACTAATGAAAAACTGTTTTTT
few,TRBJ2-7,NA,TRBV6-1,CASRYRLSYEQYF,TGTGCCAGTCGGTACAGGCTATCCTACGAGCAGTACTTC
many,TRBJ2-7,TRBD2,TRBV6-1,CASSSALSGIVYEQYF,TGTGCCAGCAGTTCCGCCCTTAGCGGGATAGTCTACGAGCAGTACTTC
many,TRBJ1-1,TRBD1,TRBV28,CASRRTGDGTEAFF,TGTGCCAGCAGGCGGACAGGGGATGGCACTGAAGCTTTCTTT